This TCR beta chain was sequenced during a study of CD8 T cells in Susac syndrome (dated by TCRdb to about 2019). Notes on the research overall: Among the Susac syndrome patients who were sequenced, clinically active disease was present in about 6 and clinical remission was observed in roughly 8. At blood withdrawal, Susac syndrome patients were either therapy-naive, taking corticosteroids (in some cases with IVIg as well), or taking IVIg alone. CD8+ T cell repertoire clonality was compared between some 12 healthy donors, roughly 14 Susac syndrome patients and 15 multiple sclerosis patients. The study used repertoire sequencing to test whether antigen drove CD8+ T cell activation and differentiation in Susac syndrome. Study-wide conclusions, independent of this receptor: In the total CD8+ and CD8+ TEMRA repertoires, sixteen and five Susac-specific public clones, respectively, were identified. Susac syndrome CD8+ repertoires showed clonal expansion, highest in CD8+ TEMRA cells and greater in clinically active than remitting patients. The number of individuals in the TCR sequencing and HLA analysis was acknowledged as relatively small.

Regarding this clonotype: It has no known antigen specificity. No base-level quality is on record; no much larger clone is a single base apart.

Peripheral blood CD8+ and CD4+ T cells from healthy donors, Susac syndrome patients and multiple sclerosis patients were profiled by high-throughput TCR beta sequencing. The Susac syndrome patients fulfilled recently defined diagnostic criteria for either definite or probable disease. Bulk CD8+ and CD4+ T cells were purified magnetically by negative isolation, whereas CD8+ TEMRA cells were enriched by FACS. Blood was drawn into EDTA tubes, processed within 24 hours, and PBMCs were isolated by density gradient centrifugation. PBMCs intended for TCR sequencing were frozen in liquid nitrogen and were later thawed in a 37 degrees C water bath. Purity of sorted or isolated CD4+, CD8+ and CD8+ TEMRA cells was at least 90%. RNA was extracted with the RNeasy kit and about 0.5 to 1 ug was reverse transcribed using random hexamers. TCR beta CDR3 regions were amplified with the immunoSEQ multiplex PCR assay covering 54 Vbeta and 13 Jbeta segments. Bias from PCR amplification was corrected by using a synthetic template baseline for primer optimization and for computational correction. Per the original workflow: Reads were annotated to V, D and J genes according to IMGT and were analyzed with immunoSEQ Analyzer, with only productive sequences retained. To calculate clonality, Shannon entropy was normalized by log2 of the number of productive unique sequences and then subtracted from one. For each patient and control, public and private clones were evaluated within the 100 most prevalent clones. A clone was defined as Susac-specific if it was absent from the healthy and MS cohorts, from some 1,100 published viral clones and from other ImmuneACCESS disease sequences. TCRdb reworked the public reads: Q25 trimming with fastp, MiXCR clone assembly, productive beta chains retained. Identical CDR3 protein sequences are pooled into one entry, listed with their most common genes and DNA. The V and J calls reflect TCRdb's pipeline rather than the authors' work. The sample records fewer than 85,000 distinct CDR3 sequences, approximately 94% of which are singletons. Clones ranked in the top ten supply 0.52% of the sample.

V is shortened by 0 bases, J by 14 bases, and the region joining them spans 20 bases. From a lookup of the germline V gene (reference sequence), CDR1 and CDR2 are LNHNV and YYDKDF. The CDR3 holds 15 amino acids from the cysteine to the phenylalanine. The DNA shown is the 45-base CDR3, in frame from base 1. The sequence was obtained from a human donor with Susac syndrome. The sample was CD8+ T cells from PBMCs. The chain is assembled from TRBV15 and TRBJ2-1, and TRBD2 may be the D gene, going by 7 matching bases. The DNA sequence reads TGTGCCACCAGCAGAGATCGGGGGGCAGGGGAGGGCGAGTTCTTC. Its amino acids are CATSRDRGAGEGEFF.